The T cell receptor (beta chain) under discussion was sequenced for a study of control samples from healthy donors and cancer patients. Profiling relied on immunoSEQ multiplex PCR, and the TCRdb table lists in-frame clones only, not all of them. The profile shows 150,000 to 200,000 clones, roughly 88% of them singletons. This sequence was found in a woman aged 30 to 39 in good health. The sequencing input was blood.

CDR3 sequence: CASSLAGGALETQYF. The CDR3 DNA follows: TGTGCCAGCAGTTTGGCAGGGGGCGCGTTAGAGACCCAGTACTTC. The V gene is TRBV27, the J gene TRBJ2-5, with 8 bases aligning to TRBD1. CDR3 length equals 15 residues. With V trimmed by 3 bases and J by 4 bases, 7 bases remained unmatched. In germline, CDR1 is MNHEY, CDR2 SMNVEV (reference sequence).